This section outlines one T cell receptor (beta chain) sequence together with its context. The sample is drawn from a study of cytomegalovirus exposure and HLA in healthy donors. The CDR3 length is 14 residues. V shed 6 bases, J shed 3 bases, and the junction held 6 bases outside the gene matches. The V gene's germline CDR1 is KGHSH and CDR2 LQKENI. 13 Jbeta primers and 60 Vbeta primers were used for the PCR. The method was immunoSEQ multiplex PCR; TCRdb's version includes in-frame clones alone and lacks a portion of them. The repertoire has about 82,000 clones, about 77% of them found once; the top ten carry around 3.2%.

The clonotype comes from a man aged 45-65 years in good health and CMV-seronegative. The chain has TRBV18 and TRBJ1-1; 8 bases align to TRBD1. Source material: PBMCs. CDR3 region: CASSQQGGDTEAFF. The DNA of the CDR3 is TGTGCCAGCTCGCAACAGGGGGGGGACACTGAAGCTTTCTTT.